Here is one T cell receptor (beta chain) with its context. The data originate from a study of T cells of healthy individuals. From the 5' RACE reads, TCRdb called clonotypes with MiXCR, one entry per CDR3 protein. The top ten clones hold roughly 16% of a sample with tens of thousands of distinct CDR3 sequences, about 14% of them seen once. The CDR3 spans 13 residues. Trimming pared 6 bases from V and 8 bases from J, leaving 15 bases between. Germline lookup yields CDR1 SNHLY and CDR2 FYNNEI. The origin of this receptor is a human donor in good health. The chain links TRBV2 to TRBJ2-3, with D tentatively TRBD1 (5 bases). CDR3 sequence: CASSEPRAGTQYF. The CDR3 DNA is TGTGCCAGCAGCGAGCCCAGGGCTGGTACGCAGTATTTT.